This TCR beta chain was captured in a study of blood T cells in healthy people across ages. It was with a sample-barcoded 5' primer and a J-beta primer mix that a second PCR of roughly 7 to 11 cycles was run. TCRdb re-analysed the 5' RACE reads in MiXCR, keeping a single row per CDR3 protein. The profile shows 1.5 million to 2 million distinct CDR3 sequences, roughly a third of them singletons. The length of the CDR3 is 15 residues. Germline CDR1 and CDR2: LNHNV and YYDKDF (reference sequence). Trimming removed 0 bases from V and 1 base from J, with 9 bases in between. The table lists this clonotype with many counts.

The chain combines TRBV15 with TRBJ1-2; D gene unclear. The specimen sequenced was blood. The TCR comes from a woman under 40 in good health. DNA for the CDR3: TGTGCCACCAGCAGAGATAAGGGAAATAACTATGGCTACACCTTC. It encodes CATSRDKGNNYGYTF.